The source of this TCR beta chain is a study of blood T cells in healthy people across ages. The study's findings and limits: Naive and antigen-experienced cells were not separated, limiting conclusive comparison.

The CDR3 loop spans 14 amino acids. Donors gave roughly 10 milliliters of peripheral blood apiece. Extractions gave at least 5 micrograms of total RNA per sample. This clonotype appeared a few times. What it recognizes is unknown. Next came a second PCR, run for roughly 6 to 11 cycles, which used a sample-barcoded 5' primer along with a J-beta primer mix. A tag from a template-switch adaptor with 12 random nucleotides marked each cDNA molecule. TCRdb recomputed calls from the 5' RACE reads with MiXCR, one row per CDR3 protein. The sample includes roughly 800,000 distinct CDR3 sequences, under 40% of them seen just once.

Sequenced sample: blood. The TCR comes from a man between 18 and 29 years old in good health. This sequence joins TRBV21-1 and TRBJ2-1. TRBV21-1 is a pseudogene locus. The CDR3, as DNA: TGTGCCAGCAGCAAAGTGGCAGGTAGAGATGAGCAGTTCTTC. It is translated as CASSKVAGRDEQFF.